The source of this T cell receptor (beta chain) is a study of CD8+CD57+ T cells in acquired aplastic anemia. About the research overall: The sorted CD4+ and CD8+ cells yielded an average around 3.2 ug of DNA.

All sequencing subjects had displayed CD8+CD57+ cell expansion on flow cytometry. Therapy had not been given to patients before blood sampling. TCR beta VDJ and CDR3 profiles were obtained from a genomic DNA template. TCRdb processed the reads anew with MiXCR; each CDR3 protein has one entry. The sample holds just over 150,000 distinct CDR3 sequences, roughly 48% seen once. This CDR3 is built from 15 residues. Germline V CDR1 and CDR2: LNHDA, SQIVND (reference sequence). The junction had 5 bases not matched to a gene; V was cut back by 4 bases and J by 7 bases. Study observations and caveats: Overlap between patients and controls comprised about 30 CD8+ CDR3 sequences.

This clonotype was recorded only once. Its antigen is not known. The sequence derives from a human donor with aplastic anemia. Sequencing input: sorted CD4+, CD8+, or CD8+CD57+ T cells (not recorded which) from PBMCs. The V call is TRBV19, the J call TRBJ2-1; TRBD2 agrees at 12 bases. The CDR3 sequence: CASSSTGTSGNEQFF. The CDR3 DNA reads TGTGCCAGTAGTAGTACCGGGACTAGCGGGAATGAGCAGTTCTTC.